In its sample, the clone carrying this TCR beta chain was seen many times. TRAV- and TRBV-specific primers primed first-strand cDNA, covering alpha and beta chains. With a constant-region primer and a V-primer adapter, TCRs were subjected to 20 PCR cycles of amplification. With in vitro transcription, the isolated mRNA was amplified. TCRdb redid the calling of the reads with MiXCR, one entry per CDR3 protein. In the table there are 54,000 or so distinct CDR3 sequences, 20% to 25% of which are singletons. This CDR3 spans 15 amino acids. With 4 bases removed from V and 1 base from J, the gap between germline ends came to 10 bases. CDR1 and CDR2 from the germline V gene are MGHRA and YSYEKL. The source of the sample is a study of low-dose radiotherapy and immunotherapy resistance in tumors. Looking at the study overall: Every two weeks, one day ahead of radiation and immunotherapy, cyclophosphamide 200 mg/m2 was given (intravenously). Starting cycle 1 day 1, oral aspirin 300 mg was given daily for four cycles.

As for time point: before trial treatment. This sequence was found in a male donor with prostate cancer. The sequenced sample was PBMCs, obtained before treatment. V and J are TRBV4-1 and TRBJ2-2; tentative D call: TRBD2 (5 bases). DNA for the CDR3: TGCGCCAGCAGCCCCGGAGGCCTGAACACCGGGGAGCTGTTTTTT. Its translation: CASSPGGLNTGELFF.